The 3 T cell receptor beta chains below all came from one sample that was sequenced in a study of shared clonotypes between healthy human individuals. Libraries were prepared by immunoSEQ multiplex PCR; TCRdb keeps only in-frame clonotypes and omits some of them. The sample yields about 1 million clones, around 75% seen once. Sequencing used memory CD4+ T cells sorted from blood. The subset here: CD45RA-negative fraction. The source of these receptors is a man aged 18 to 29 in good health.

With respect to this clone: The junction does not match germline at one end; this may be a read error. This sequence joins TRBV18 and TRBJ1-1, with D possibly being TRBD1 (6 bases). Germline V lookup: CDR1 KGHSH, CDR2 LQKENI. The CDR3 covers 13 residues. CDR3 in DNA: TGTGCCAGCTCACTAACCCGGGACACTGAAGCTTCCTTT. This translates into CASSLTRDTEASF.

A word on this clone: Relative to the germline gene, one junction end is altered; a read error may explain this. This sequence joins TRBV6-5 and TRBJ1-2; no clear D gene. The CDR3 is made up of 11 amino acids. Looked up from germline, CDR1 is MNHEY and CDR2 is SVGAGI. The DNA of the CDR3 is TGTGCCAGCACTTCTAATTATGGCTACACCTTC. Its protein product is CASTSNYGYTF.

The CDR3 region has the DNA TGTGCCATCAGACCGGGACAGGGGAACACAGATACGCAGTATTTT. Translation gives CAIRPGQGNTDTQYF. This chain links TRBV10-3 with TRBJ2-3; the match to TRBD1 covers 10 bases. The CDR3 spans 15 residues. Germline V gene lookup returns CDR1 ENHRY and CDR2 SYGVKD. The junction had 5 bases not matched to a gene; V was cut back by 6 bases and J by 2 bases.